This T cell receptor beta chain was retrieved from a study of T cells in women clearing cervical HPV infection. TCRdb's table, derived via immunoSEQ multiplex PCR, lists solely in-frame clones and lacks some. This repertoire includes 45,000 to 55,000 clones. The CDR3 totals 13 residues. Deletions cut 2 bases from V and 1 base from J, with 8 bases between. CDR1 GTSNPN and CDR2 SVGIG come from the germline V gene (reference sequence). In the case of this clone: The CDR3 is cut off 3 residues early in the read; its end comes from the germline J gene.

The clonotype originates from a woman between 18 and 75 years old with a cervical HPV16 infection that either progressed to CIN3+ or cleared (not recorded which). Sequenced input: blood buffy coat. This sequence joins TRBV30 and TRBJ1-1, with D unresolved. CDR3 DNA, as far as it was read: TGTGCCTGGAGTTTACAGTCGAACACTGAA. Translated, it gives CAWSLQSNTE. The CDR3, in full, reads CAWSLQSNTEAFF.